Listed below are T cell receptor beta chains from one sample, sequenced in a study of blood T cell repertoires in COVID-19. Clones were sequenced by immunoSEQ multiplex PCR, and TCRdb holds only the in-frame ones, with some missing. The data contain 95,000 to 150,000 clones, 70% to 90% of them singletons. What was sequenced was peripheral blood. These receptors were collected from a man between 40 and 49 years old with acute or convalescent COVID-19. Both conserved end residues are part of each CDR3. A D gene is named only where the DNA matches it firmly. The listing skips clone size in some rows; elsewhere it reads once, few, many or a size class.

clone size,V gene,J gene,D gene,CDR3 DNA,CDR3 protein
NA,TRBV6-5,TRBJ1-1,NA,TGTGCCAGCGCTCAGGGTCGGAACACTGAAGCTTTCTTT,CASAQGRNTEAFF
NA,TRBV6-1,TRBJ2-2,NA,TGTGCCAGCAGTGAAGTAGGGCGGCGGGGGAACACCGGGGAGCTGTTTTTT,CASSEVGRRGNTGELFF
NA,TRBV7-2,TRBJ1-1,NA,TGTGCCAGCAGCTTCCCCCGGGGTGAAGCTTTCTTT,CASSFPRGEAFF
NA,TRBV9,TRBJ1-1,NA,TGTGCCAGCAGCGTCGGGACAACATTGATGAACACTGAAGCTTTCTTT,CASSVGTTLMNTEAFF
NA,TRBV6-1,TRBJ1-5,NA,TGTGCCAGCAGTGAAGACAGACCCGGCAATCAGCCCCAGCATTTT,CASSEDRPGNQPQHF
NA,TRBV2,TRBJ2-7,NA,TGTGCCAGCAGTGTGCGGGACTCCTACGAGCAGTACTTC,CASSVRDSYEQYF
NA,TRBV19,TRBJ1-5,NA,TGTGCCAGTAGTATACGGGGGATAAGTCAGCCCCAGCATTTT,CASSIRGISQPQHF
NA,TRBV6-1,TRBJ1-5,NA,TGTGCCAGCAGTGAGACAGTCTCCAATCAGCCCCAGCATTTT,CASSETVSNQPQHF
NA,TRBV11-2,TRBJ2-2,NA,TGTGCCAGCAGCTTTAGACCGTACCCGGGCACCGGGGAGCTGTTTTTT,CASSFRPYPGTGELFF
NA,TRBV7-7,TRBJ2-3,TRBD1,TGTGCTAGCAGCTTACTTCCGGGACAGGAAACTGGCACAGATACGCAGTATTTT,CASSLLPGQETGTDTQYF
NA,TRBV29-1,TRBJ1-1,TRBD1,TGCAGCGTTGGGGACAGGGGGCTTGAAGCTTTCTTT,CSVGDRGLEAFF
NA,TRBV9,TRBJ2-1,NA,TGTGCCAGCAGCCCGACTAGTCTAAAAGCCGATGAGCAGTTCTTC,CASSPTSLKADEQFF
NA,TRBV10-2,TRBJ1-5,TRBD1,TGCGCCAGCACTGGGGGACAGGGGACTCAGCCCCAGCATTTT,CASTGGQGTQPQHF
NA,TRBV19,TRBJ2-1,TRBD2,TGTGCCAGTAGCCAGGGACTAGCGGGAGATTATGAGCAGTTCTTC,CASSQGLAGDYEQFF
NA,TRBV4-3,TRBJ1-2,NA,TGCGCCAGCAGCCAAGATGAGGGGGTAGGGGCTGGCTACACCTTC,CASSQDEGVGAGYTF
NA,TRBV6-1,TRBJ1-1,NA,TGTGCCAGCAGTGACGCGTGGAACACTGAAGCTTTCTTT,CASSDAWNTEAFF
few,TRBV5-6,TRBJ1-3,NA,TGTGCCAGCAGCTTGAAACGGACAGAAGCTGGAAACACCATATATTTT,CASSLKRTEAGNTIYF
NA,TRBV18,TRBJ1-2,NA,TGTGCCAGCTCAAAACAGGGCAACGCTGGCTACACCTTC,CASSKQGNAGYTF
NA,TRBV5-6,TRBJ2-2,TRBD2,TGTGCCAGCAGCAACTCACTAGCGGAGGGGAACACCGGGGAGCTGTTTTTT,CASSNSLAEGNTGELFF
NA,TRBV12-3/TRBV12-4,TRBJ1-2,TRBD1,TGTGCCAGCAGTCCACAGGGGCCCTATGGCTACACCTTC,CASSPQGPYGYTF
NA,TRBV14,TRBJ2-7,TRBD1,TGTGCCAGCAGCGCGACAGGGGTTGAGCAGTACTTC,CASSATGVEQYF
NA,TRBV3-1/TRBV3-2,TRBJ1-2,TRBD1,TGTGCCAGCAGCCCTAGCGCAGGGGGCGGTAAGGGCTACACCTTC,CASSPSAGGGKGYTF
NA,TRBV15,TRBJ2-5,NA,TGTGCCACCAGCAGAGGCAGGCGAGAGACCCAGTACTTC,CATSRGRRETQYF
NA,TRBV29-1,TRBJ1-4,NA,TGCAGCGTTGAGGTCGGTGAAAAACTGTTTTTT,CSVEVGEKLFF
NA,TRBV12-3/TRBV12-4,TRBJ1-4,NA,TGTGCCAGCAGAACGGTGTATAGTGAAAAACTGTTTTTT,CASRTVYSEKLFF
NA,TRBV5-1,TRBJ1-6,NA,TGCGCCAGCAGCTTGGATCGCGCAGGGTATAGCTCCTATAATTCACCCCTCCACTTT,CASSLDRAGYSSYNSPLHF
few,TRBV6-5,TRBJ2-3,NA,TGTGCCAGCAGTTACATAGGGGGCACAGATACGCAGTATTTT,CASSYIGGTDTQYF
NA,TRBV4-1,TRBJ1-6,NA,TGCGCCAGCAGCTTTAGTGGGGCCGGGGGGGGCTATAATTCACCCCTCCACTTT,CASSFSGAGGGYNSPLHF
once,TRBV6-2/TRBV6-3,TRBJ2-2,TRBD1,TGTGCCAGCAGTTACGACAGGGACACCGGGGAGCTGTTTTTT,CASSYDRDTGELFF
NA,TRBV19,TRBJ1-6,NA,TGTGCCAGTAGTATGGAAAGCCTAGCCGAGGGCTATAATTCACCCCTCCACTTT,CASSMESLAEGYNSPLHF
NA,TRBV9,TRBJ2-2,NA,TGTGCCAGCAGCGTAGAGTTGGGAGCCGGGGAGCTGTTTTTT,CASSVELGAGELFF
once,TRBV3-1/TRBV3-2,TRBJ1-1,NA,TGTGCCAGCAGCCAAGTGTCTTTGAACACTGAAGCTTTCTTT,CASSQVSLNTEAFF
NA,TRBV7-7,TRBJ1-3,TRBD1,TGTGCTAGCAGATCAGACAGGGTTGGAAACACCATATATTTT,CASRSDRVGNTIYF